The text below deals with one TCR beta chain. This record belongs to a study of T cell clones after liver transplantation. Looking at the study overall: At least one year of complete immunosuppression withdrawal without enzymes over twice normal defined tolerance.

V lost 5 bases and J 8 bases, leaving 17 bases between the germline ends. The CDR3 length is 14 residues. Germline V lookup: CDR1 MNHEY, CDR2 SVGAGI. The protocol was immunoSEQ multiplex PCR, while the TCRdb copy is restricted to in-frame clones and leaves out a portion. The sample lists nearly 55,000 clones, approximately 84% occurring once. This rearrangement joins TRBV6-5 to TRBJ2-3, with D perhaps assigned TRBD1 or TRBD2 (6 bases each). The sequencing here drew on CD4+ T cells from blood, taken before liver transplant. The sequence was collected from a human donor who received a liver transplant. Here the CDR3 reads CASSTDPGAATQYF. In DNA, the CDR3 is TGTGCCAGCAGTACAGACCCGGGGGCGGCTACGCAGTATTTT.